This T cell receptor (beta chain) was profiled in a study of technical replicates of blood from a few donors. The CDR3 length is 14 residues. V lost 5 bases and J lost 2; bases outside the gene matches: 3. The V gene's germline CDR1 is SGHNT and CDR2 YENEEA. Repertoires were generated with immunoSEQ multiplex PCR, while TCRdb's copy carries only in-frame clones and drops some. Of some 83,000 clones in the sample, more than 90% were seen once. The specimen sequenced was T cells isolated from PBMCs. This TCR came from a human donor in good health. The chain employs TRBV11-3 and TRBJ1-3; 7 bases match TRBD1. CDR3 nucleotide sequence: TGTGCCAGCAGCGCCACAGGGGCTGGAAACACCATATATTTT. This codes for CASSATGAGNTIYF.